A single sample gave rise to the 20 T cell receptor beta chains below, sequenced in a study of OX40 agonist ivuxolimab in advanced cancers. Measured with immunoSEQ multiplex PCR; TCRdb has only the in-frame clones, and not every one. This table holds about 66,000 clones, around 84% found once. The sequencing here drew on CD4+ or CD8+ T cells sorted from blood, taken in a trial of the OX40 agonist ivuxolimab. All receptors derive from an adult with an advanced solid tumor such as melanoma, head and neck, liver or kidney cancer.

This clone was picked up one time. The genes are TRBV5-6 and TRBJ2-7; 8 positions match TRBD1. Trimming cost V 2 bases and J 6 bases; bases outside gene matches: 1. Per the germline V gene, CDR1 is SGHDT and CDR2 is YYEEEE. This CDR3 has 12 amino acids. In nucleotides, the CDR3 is TGTGCCAGCAGCTTCGACAGGGGCGAGCAGTACTTC. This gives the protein CASSFDRGEQYF.

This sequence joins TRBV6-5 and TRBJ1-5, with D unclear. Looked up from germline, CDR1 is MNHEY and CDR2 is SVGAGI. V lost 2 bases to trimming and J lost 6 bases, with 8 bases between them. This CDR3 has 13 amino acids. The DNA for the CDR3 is TGTGCCAGCAGTTACGATATTAGTCAGCCCCAGCATTTT. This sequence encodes CASSYDISQPQHF.

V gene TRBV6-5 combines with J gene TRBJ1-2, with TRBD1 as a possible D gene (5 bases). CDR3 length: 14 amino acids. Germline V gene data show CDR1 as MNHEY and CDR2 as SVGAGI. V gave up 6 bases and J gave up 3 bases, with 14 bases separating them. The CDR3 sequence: CASSQVGGDYGYTF. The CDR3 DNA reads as TGTGCCAGCAGCCAGGTCGGGGGGGACTATGGCTACACCTTC.

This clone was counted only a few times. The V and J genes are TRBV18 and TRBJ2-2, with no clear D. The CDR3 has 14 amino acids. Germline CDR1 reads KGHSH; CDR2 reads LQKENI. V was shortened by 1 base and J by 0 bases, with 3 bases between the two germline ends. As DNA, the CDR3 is TGTGCCAGCTCACCACAACCGAACACCGGGGAGCTGTTTTTT. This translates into CASSPQPNTGELFF.

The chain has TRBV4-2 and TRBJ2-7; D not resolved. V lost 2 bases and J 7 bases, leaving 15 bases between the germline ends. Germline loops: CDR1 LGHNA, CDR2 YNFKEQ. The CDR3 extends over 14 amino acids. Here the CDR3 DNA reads TGTGCCAGCAGCCAACTCCTCCGGGCGCGGGAGCAGTACTTC. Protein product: CASSQLLRAREQYF.

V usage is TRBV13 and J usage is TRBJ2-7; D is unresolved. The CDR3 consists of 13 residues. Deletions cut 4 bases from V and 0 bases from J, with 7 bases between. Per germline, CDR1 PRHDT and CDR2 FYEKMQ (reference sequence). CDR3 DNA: TGTGCCAGCAGCTCAATGATCTCCTACGAGCAGTACTTC. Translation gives CASSSMISYEQYF.

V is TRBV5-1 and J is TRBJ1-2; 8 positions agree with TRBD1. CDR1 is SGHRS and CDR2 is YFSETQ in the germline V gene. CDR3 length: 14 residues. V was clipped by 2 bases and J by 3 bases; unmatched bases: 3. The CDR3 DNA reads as TGCGCCAGCAGCTTCCAGGGGGCCGACTATGGCTACACCTTC. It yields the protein CASSFQGADYGYTF.

CDR3 sequence (DNA): TGTGCCAGCAGCGCACTCCGGGACAGACTTTACGAGCAGTACTTC. The encoded protein is CASSALRDRLYEQYF. V is TRBV14 and J is TRBJ2-7; 7 bases align to TRBD1. The germline V gene has CDR1 SGHDN and CDR2 FVKESK. The V gene end was trimmed by 5 bases and the J gene end by 4 bases; junction bases not matched to a gene: 11. The CDR3 extends over 15 amino acids.

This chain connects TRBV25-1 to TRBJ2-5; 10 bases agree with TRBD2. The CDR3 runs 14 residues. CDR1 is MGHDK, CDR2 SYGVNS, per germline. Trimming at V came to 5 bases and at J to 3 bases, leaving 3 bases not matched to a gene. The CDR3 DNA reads TGTGCCAGCAGTTTTAGCGGGGGGAAAGAGACCCAGTACTTC. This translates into CASSFSGGKETQYF.

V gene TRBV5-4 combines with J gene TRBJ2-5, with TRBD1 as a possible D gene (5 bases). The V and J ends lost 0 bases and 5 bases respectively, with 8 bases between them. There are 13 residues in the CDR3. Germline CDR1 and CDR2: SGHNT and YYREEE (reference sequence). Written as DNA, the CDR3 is TGTGCCAGCAGCTTGGCAGGGTCCGAGACCCAGTACTTC. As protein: CASSLAGSETQYF. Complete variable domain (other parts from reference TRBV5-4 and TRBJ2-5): ETGVTQSPTHLIKTRGQQVTLRCSSQSGHNTVSWYQQALGQGPQFIFQYYREEENGRGNFPPRFSGLQFPNYSSELNVNALELDDSALYLCASSLAGSETQYFGPGTRLLVL.

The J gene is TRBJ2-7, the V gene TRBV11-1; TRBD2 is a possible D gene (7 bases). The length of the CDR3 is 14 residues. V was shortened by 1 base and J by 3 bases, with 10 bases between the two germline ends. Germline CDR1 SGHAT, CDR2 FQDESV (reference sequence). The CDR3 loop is CASSLGRGLYEQYF. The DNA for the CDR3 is TGTGCCAGCAGCTTAGGGCGGGGGCTCTACGAGCAGTACTTC.

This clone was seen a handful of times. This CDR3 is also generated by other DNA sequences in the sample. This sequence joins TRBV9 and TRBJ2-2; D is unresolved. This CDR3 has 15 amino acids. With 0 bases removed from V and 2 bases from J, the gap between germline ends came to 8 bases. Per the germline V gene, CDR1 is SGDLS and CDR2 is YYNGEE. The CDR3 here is CASSVEVLNTGELFF. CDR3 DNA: TGTGCCAGCAGCGTAGAAGTGCTAAACACCGGGGAGCTGTTTTTT.

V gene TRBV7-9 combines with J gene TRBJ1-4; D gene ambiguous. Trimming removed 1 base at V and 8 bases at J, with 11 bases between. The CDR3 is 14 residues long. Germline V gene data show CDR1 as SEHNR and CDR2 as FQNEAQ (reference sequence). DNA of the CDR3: TGTGCCAGCAGCTTAGACCTAAACCGGGAAAAACTGTTTTTT. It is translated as CASSLDLNREKLFF.

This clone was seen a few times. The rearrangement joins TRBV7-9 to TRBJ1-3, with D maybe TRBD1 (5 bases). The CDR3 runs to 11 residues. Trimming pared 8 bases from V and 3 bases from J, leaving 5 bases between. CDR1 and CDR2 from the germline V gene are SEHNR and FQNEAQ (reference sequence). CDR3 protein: CASDSGNTIYF. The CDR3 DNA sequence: TGTGCCAGCGACAGTGGAAACACCATATATTTT.

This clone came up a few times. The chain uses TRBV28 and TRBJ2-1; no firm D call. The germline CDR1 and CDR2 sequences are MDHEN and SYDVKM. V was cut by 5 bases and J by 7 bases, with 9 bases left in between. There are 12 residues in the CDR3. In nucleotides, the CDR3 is TGTGCCAGCAGTCTGCGGTTGAATGAGCAGTTCTTC. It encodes CASSLRLNEQFF.

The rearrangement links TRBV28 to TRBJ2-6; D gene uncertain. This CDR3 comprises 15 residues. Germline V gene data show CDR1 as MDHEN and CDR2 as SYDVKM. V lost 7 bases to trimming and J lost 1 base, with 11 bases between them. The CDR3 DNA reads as TGTGCCAGCACCCAAGGAGAGTCTGGGGCCAACGTCCTGACTTTC. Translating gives CASTQGESGANVLTF.

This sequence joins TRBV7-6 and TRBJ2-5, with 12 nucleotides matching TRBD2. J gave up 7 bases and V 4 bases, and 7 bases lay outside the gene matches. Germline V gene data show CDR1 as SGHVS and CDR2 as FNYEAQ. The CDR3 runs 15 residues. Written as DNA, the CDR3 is TGTGCCAGCAGCTGGACTAGCGGGGCTCCCGGGACCCAGTACTTC. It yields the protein CASSWTSGAPGTQYF.

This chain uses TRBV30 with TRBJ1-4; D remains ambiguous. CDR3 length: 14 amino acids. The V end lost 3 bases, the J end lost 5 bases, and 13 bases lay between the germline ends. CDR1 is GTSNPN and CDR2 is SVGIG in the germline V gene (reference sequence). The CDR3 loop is CAWSRWIQNEKLFF. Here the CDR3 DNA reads TGTGCCTGGAGCCGATGGATTCAAAATGAAAAACTGTTTTTT.

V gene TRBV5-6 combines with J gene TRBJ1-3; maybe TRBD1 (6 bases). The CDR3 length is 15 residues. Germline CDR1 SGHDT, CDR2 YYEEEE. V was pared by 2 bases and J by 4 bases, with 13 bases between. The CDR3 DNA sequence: TGTGCCAGCAGCTTTTTCATCCAGGGGGGAAACACCATATATTTT. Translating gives CASSFFIQGGNTIYF.

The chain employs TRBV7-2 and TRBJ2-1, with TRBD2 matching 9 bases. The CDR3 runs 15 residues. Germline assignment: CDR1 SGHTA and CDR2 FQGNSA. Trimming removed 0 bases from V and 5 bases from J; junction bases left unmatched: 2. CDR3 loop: CASSLAASGDNEQFF. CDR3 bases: TGTGCCAGCAGCTTAGCTGCTAGCGGGGACAATGAGCAGTTCTTC.